These 4 T cell receptor beta chains originate from one sample sequenced in a study of T cell clonality in common variable immunodeficiency. Assay used: immunoSEQ multiplex PCR; TCRdb lists only in-frame clones, some missing. Found here are 60,000 to 75,000 clones, no singletons; the ten largest cover about 1.5%. The sequencing sample was made of peripheral blood mononuclear cells. The receptor set was obtained from a person aged 18 to 70 in good health.

This clone was counted at least ten times. With the read ending 3 residues before the CDR3 end, the germline J gene is used to fill in that end. The V call is TRBV28, the J call TRBJ2-7; a possible D gene is TRBD2 (7 bases). This CDR3 region has 14 residues. The germline V gene encodes CDR1 MDHEN and CDR2 SYDVKM. V lost 5 bases and J lost 3, with 14 bases in between. Here the CDR3 reads CASSTRGLLYEQYF. The covered CDR3 bases are TGTGCCAGCAGTACCAGGGGACTACTCTACGAG. Using reference TRBV28 and TRBJ2-7 for the parts outside the CDR3, the full variable domain is DVKVTQSSRYLVKRTGEKVFLECVQDMDHENMFWYRQDPGLGLRLIYFSYDVKMKEKGDIPEGYSVSREKKERFSLILESASTNQTSMYLCASSTRGLLYEQYFGPGTRLTVT.

This clone was seen at least ten times. The junction and the germline gene differ at one end; a read error may be behind it. CDR3 residues: CASSPVSGRYNEQFF. The covered CDR3 bases are TGCGCCAGCAGCCCGGTTAGCGGGAGGTACAATGAG. This chain joins TRBV4-2 and TRBJ2-1; 10 bases align to TRBD2. The read falls 3 residues short of the CDR3 end, and the missing part is taken from the germline J gene. The CDR3 covers 15 residues. The germline V gene encodes CDR1 LGHNA and CDR2 YNFKEQ.

This clone has a count of ten or more. The CDR3 end falls 3 residues outside the read, so it is completed with the germline J gene. The V and J genes are TRBV20-1 and TRBJ2-3, with TRBD2 matching 14 bases. The J segment lost 1 base and the V segment lost 3 bases, leaving 12 bases of the junction unmatched. The CDR3 covers 19 residues. Looked up from germline, CDR1 is DFQATT and CDR2 is SNEGSKA (reference sequence). The CDR3 sequence: CSARPRGTSGSWGTDTQYF. The sequenced CDR3 bases are TGCAGTGCTAGGCCTAGGGGGACTAGCGGGAGTTGGGGCACAGATACG.

This clone was detected only a few times. CDR3 residues: CSAYPRGSYNEQFF. The sequenced part of the CDR3 DNA is TGCAGTGCCTACCCCCGGGGGTCCTACAATGAG. V is TRBV20-1 and J is TRBJ2-1; perhaps TRBD2 as D (6 bases). The read halts 3 residues ahead of the CDR3 end, with the missing end drawn from the germline J gene. The length of the CDR3 is 14 residues. Per germline, CDR1 DFQATT and CDR2 SNEGSKA (reference sequence). The V and J ends lost 6 bases and 1 base respectively, with 13 bases between them.